The rows below give T cell receptor beta chains drawn from one sample of a study of T-cell reconstitution after alpha-beta-depleted transplantation in children. TCRdb reprocessed the PCR reads with MiXCR, giving one entry per CDR3 protein. The profile shows roughly 250,000 distinct CDR3 sequences, less than 9% of them singletons. Sample: PBMCs, mostly from graft donor cells, taken 180 days after TCRalphabeta/CD19-depleted stem cell transplant. These TCRs come from a male patient under 18 who had a stem cell transplant for acute lymphoblastic leukemia, so the T cells may come from the graft donor. CDR3s include the opening cysteine and the closing phenylalanine or tryptophan. Each record gives: CDR3 length, J gene, V gene, D gene, clone size, CDR3 DNA, CDR3 protein. A D gene is named only where the DNA matches it firmly. Clone size is given as once, few, many or a size class.

length: 14; J: TRBJ2-5; V: TRBV5-1; D: .; size: many; DNA: TGCGCCAGCAGCTTGGCACTAACCCAAGAGACCCAGTACTTC; CDR3: CASSLALTQETQYF
length: 15; J: TRBJ2-7; V: TRBV6-5; D: TRBD1; size: many; DNA: TGTGCCAGCAGATTACACCGGGACAGCGTCTACGAGCAGTACTTC; CDR3: CASRLHRDSVYEQYF
length: 13; J: TRBJ1-3; V: TRBV6-1; D: .; size: few; DNA: TGTGCCAGCAGCCCAACGTCGGGAAACACCATATATTTT; CDR3: CASSPTSGNTIYF
length: 18; J: TRBJ1-3; V: TRBV3-1; D: .; size: many; DNA: TGTGCCAGCAGCCTAAATGGAGCCAGGGCTTCCTCTGGAAACACCATATATTTT; CDR3: CASSLNGARASSGNTIYF
length: 17; J: TRBJ2-1; V: TRBV6-5; D: TRBD1; size: many; DNA: TGTGCCAGCAGTTACCTGTCGGCTGGACAGGCCTACAATGAGCAGTTCTTC; CDR3: CASSYLSAGQAYNEQFF
length: 15; J: TRBJ1-4; V: TRBV10-3; D: .; size: many; DNA: TGTGCCATCAGTGAGTCGGTCAGCGGGCAAGAAAAACTGTTTTTT; CDR3: CAISESVSGQEKLFF
length: 15; J: TRBJ2-7; V: TRBV12-3/TRBV12-4; D: TRBD1; size: many; DNA: TGTGCCAGCAGTGTCGGCCGACAGGGGGCCTACGAGCAGTACTTC; CDR3: CASSVGRQGAYEQYF
length: 16; J: TRBJ2-2; V: TRBV12-3/TRBV12-4; D: TRBD2; size: many; DNA: TGTGCCAGCAGTCAGAGGACTAGCGGGAGAACCGGGGAGCTGTTTTTT; CDR3: CASSQRTSGRTGELFF
length: 19; J: TRBJ2-1; V: TRBV5-1; D: TRBD2; size: many; DNA: TGCGCCAGCAGCTTAAGGGCTAGCGGGGGGGCCGGGACCTACAATGAGCAGTTCTTC; CDR3: CASSLRASGGAGTYNEQFF
length: 16; J: TRBJ2-7; V: TRBV28; D: TRBD2; size: many; DNA: TGTGCCAGCAGTCAAGGACTAGCGGGCGCCTCCTACGAGCAGTACTTC; CDR3: CASSQGLAGASYEQYF
length: 14; J: TRBJ1-1; V: TRBV6-2/TRBV6-3; D: .; size: many; DNA: TGTGCCAGCAGTTACTTGACAGGCAACACTGAAGCTTTCTTT; CDR3: CASSYLTGNTEAFF
length: 16; J: TRBJ1-2; V: TRBV20-1; D: .; size: many; DNA: TGCAGTGCTCAGGACAGCGCTCCTGGCCTCAACTATGGCTACACCTTC; CDR3: CSAQDSAPGLNYGYTF